The source of this T cell receptor beta chain is a study of blood T cell repertoires in COVID-19. Using immunoSEQ multiplex PCR, the repertoire was profiled, and TCRdb retains in-frame clones only, with some absent. The data contain a few hundred thousand clones, 84% of them singletons. This clone was observed a handful of times. This TCR came from a human donor in a cohort sampled during active COVID-19. The sequenced sample was peripheral blood.

CDR3 protein: CASSLGVRGPSYEQYF. Here the CDR3 DNA reads TGTGCCAGCAGCTTAGGGGTTCGAGGGCCGAGCTACGAGCAGTACTTC. The rearrangement joins TRBV7-6 to TRBJ2-7; TRBD2 is a possible D gene (5 bases). The CDR3 covers 16 residues. Germline assignment: CDR1 SGHVS and CDR2 FNYEAQ. Trimming left V 1 base short and J 3 bases short, with 16 bases between.